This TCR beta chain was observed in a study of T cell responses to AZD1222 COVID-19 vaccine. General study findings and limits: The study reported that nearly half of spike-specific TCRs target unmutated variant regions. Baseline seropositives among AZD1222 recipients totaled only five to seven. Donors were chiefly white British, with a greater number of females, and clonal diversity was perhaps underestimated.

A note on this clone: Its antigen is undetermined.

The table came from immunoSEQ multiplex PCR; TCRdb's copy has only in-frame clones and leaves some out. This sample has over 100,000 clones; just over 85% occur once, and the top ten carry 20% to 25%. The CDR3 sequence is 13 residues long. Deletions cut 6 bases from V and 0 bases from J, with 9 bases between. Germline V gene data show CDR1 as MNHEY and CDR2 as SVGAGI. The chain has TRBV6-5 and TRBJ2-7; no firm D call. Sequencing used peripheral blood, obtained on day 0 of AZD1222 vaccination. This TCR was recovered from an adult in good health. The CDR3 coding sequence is TGTGCCAGCAGCCCGGGCCCCTCCTACGAGCAGTACTTC. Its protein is CASSPGPSYEQYF.